This passage covers 14 T cell receptor beta chains from one sample sequenced in a study of T cell responses to AZD1222 COVID-19 vaccine. The data were produced by immunoSEQ multiplex PCR, yet TCRdb's version contains in-frame clones alone and is incomplete. The table records 130,000 or so clones, 85% to 95% of them present only once. The source was peripheral blood, collected on day 0 of MenACWY control vaccination. The receptors here all came from an adult in good health.

V usage is TRBV5-1 and J usage is TRBJ1-1; a possible D gene is TRBD1 (5 bases). Germline V gene data show CDR1 as SGHRS and CDR2 as YFSETQ. The CDR3 covers 14 residues. V was cut by 0 bases and J by 1 base, with 7 bases left in between. The chain's CDR3 is CASSLGDGNTEAFF. CDR3 DNA: TGCGCCAGCAGCTTGGGGGACGGGAACACTGAAGCTTTCTTT.

V and J are TRBV10-3 and TRBJ1-1, with 9 bases aligning to TRBD1. The CDR3 has 14 amino acids. Germline assignment: CDR1 ENHRY and CDR2 SYGVKD. With 6 bases clipped from V and 7 bases from J, the junction kept 9 bases outside the gene matches. The CDR3 is CAIRDRGRPNEAFF. The CDR3 DNA reads as TGTGCCATCAGGGACAGGGGTCGACCGAATGAAGCTTTCTTT.

V usage is TRBV9 and J usage is TRBJ2-5, with 8 bases identical to TRBD2. The junction had 6 bases not matched to a gene; V was cut back by 3 bases and J by 5 bases. Germline V CDR1 and CDR2: SGDLS, YYNGEE. The CDR3 has 14 amino acids. The CDR3 sequence: CASSALAAQETQYF. The CDR3 region has the DNA TGTGCCAGCAGCGCACTAGCGGCTCAGGAGACCCAGTACTTC.

The rearrangement uses TRBV13 and TRBJ2-1, with TRBD2 identical over 11 bases. V lost 3 bases, J lost 9 bases, and 7 bases stayed unmatched. Germline CDR1 reads PRHDT; CDR2 reads FYEKMQ (reference sequence). The CDR3 totals 15 residues. As DNA, the CDR3 is TGTGCCAGCAGCTTGGGGCTAGCGGGGGGCCTTGAGCAGTTCTTC. It is translated as CASSLGLAGGLEQFF.

This chain connects TRBV9 to TRBJ1-1; D not resolved. The CDR3 runs to 16 residues. Trimming took off 0 bases at V and 1 base at J, with 13 bases between the two ends. Germline assignment: CDR1 SGDLS and CDR2 YYNGEE. CDR3 loop: CASSVGLARRNTEAFF. In nucleotides, the CDR3 is TGTGCCAGCAGCGTAGGTTTGGCAAGAAGGAACACTGAAGCTTTCTTT.

This chain uses TRBV6-6 with TRBJ2-7; 9 bases map to TRBD1. The CDR3 runs 12 residues. Germline trimming cut 4 bases from V and 5 bases from J; bases unmatched to any gene: 0. Germline loops: CDR1 MNHNY, CDR2 SVGAGI (reference sequence). The chain's CDR3 is CASSWTGDEQYF. The CDR3 nucleotides are TGTGCCAGCAGTTGGACAGGGGACGAGCAGTACTTC.

The chain combines TRBV15 with TRBJ1-4; 7 positions match TRBD1. Trimming at V came to 5 bases and at J to 7 bases, leaving 10 bases not matched to a gene. The CDR3 totals 15 residues. Germline CDR1 is LNHNV and CDR2 is YYDKDF (reference sequence). DNA for the CDR3: TGTGCCACCAGCCCCCGAGGGGGCGCGGGTGAAAAACTGTTTTTT. Its translation is CATSPRGGAGEKLFF.

The chain carries TRBV6-5 and TRBJ2-1; TRBD1 aligns across 7 bases. The CDR3 has 13 residues. Germline V lookup: CDR1 MNHEY, CDR2 SVGAGI. V was clipped by 6 bases and J by 3 bases; unmatched bases: 2. CDR3 sequence: CASSDRDYNEQFF. The CDR3 nucleotides read TGTGCCAGCAGCGACAGGGACTACAATGAGCAGTTCTTC.

The chain carries TRBV6-5 and TRBJ1-5, with D possibly matching TRBD1 (6 bases). The germline V gene has CDR1 MNHEY and CDR2 SVGAGI. Between the trimmed V and J ends, which lost 7 bases and 4 bases, there was a span of 17 bases. The CDR3 is 15 residues long. CDR3 nucleotides: TGTGCCAGCACCCACAATTCAGGGGCGAATCAGCCCCAGCATTTT. It specifies CASTHNSGANQPQHF.

CDR3 amino acids: CARGGDRGDTGELFF. The CDR3 DNA reads TGTGCCAGAGGAGGGGACAGGGGGGACACCGGGGAGCTGTTTTTT. The chain is built from TRBV2 and TRBJ2-2, with 11 bases identical to TRBD1. Germline V gene lookup returns CDR1 SNHLY and CDR2 FYNNEI. With 9 bases clipped from V and 3 bases from J, the junction kept 6 bases outside the gene matches. This CDR3 has 15 amino acids.

The J gene is TRBJ1-1, the V gene TRBV18; TRBD1 matches at 7 bases. The V and J ends lost 1 base and 0 bases, in that order; junction bases with no gene match: 2. Per germline, CDR1 KGHSH and CDR2 LQKENI. The CDR3 length is 15 residues. The CDR3 region is CASSPQGAMNTEAFF. CDR3 bases: TGTGCCAGCTCACCACAGGGGGCGATGAACACTGAAGCTTTCTTT.

This chain uses TRBV7-8 with TRBJ1-5, with 8 bases matching TRBD1. From germline, CDR1 is SGHVS and CDR2 FQNEAQ. The V and J ends lost 4 bases and 5 bases, in that order; junction bases with no gene match: 7. The CDR3 covers 15 residues. CDR3 region: CASSYGTGRDQPQHF. CDR3 DNA sequence: TGTGCCAGCAGCTACGGGACAGGACGAGATCAGCCCCAGCATTTT. Filled out from reference TRBV7-8 and TRBJ1-5, the complete variable domain reads GAGVSQSPRYKVAKRGQDVALRCDPISGHVSLFWYQQALGQGPEFLTYFQNEAQLDKSGLPSDRFFAERPEGSVSTLKIQRTQQEDSAVYLCASSYGTGRDQPQHFGDGTRLSIL.

V usage is TRBV7-2 and J usage is TRBJ1-5; 7 bases agree with TRBD1. The CDR3 has 13 residues. Per the germline V gene, CDR1 is SGHTA and CDR2 is FQGNSA. The V and J ends lost 3 bases and 6 bases, in that order; junction bases with no gene match: 2. CDR3 DNA: TGTGCCAGCAGCTTCCGACAGGGTCAGCCCCAGCATTTT. This encodes CASSFRQGQPQHF.

V and J are TRBV5-6 and TRBJ1-1, with 8 bases that match TRBD1. The trim removed 1 base at V and 4 bases at J, leaving 6 bases unmatched. There are 15 residues in the CDR3. Germline V gives CDR1 SGHDT, CDR2 YYEEEE. CDR3 sequence: CASSLLDRDRTEAFF. CDR3 nucleotides: TGTGCCAGCAGCTTGCTGGACAGGGACCGCACTGAAGCTTTCTTT.